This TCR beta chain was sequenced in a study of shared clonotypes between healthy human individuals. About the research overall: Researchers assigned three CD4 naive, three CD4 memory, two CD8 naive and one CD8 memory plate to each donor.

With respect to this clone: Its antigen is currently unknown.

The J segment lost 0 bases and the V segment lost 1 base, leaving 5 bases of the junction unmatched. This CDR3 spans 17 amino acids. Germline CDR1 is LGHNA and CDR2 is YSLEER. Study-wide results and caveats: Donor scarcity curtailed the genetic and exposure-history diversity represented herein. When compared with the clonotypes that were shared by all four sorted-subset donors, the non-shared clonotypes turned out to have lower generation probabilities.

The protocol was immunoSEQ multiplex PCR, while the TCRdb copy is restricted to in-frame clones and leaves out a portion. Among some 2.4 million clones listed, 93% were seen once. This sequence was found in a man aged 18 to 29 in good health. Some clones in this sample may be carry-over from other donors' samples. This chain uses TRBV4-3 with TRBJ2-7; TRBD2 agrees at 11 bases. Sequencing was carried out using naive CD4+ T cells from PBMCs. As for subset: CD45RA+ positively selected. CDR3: CASSQGAGTSGSYEQYF. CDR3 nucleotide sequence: TGCGCCAGCAGCCAAGGAGCCGGGACTAGCGGCTCCTACGAGCAGTACTTC.